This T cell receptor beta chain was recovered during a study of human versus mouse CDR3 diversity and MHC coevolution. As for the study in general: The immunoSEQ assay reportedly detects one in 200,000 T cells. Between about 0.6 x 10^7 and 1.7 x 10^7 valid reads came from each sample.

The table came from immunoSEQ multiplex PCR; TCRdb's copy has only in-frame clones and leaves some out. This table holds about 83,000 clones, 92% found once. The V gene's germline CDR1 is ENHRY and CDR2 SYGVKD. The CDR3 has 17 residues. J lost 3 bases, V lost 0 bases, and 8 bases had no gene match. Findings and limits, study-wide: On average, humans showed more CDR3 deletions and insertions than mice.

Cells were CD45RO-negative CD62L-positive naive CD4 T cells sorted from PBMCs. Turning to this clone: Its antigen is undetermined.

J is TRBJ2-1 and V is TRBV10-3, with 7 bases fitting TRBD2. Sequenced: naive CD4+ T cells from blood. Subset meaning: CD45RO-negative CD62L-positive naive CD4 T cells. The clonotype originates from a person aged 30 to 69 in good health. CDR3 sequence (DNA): TGTGCCATCAGTGAGTCGTTGCTAGCGGATAGCTACAATGAGCAGTTCTTC. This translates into CAISESLLADSYNEQFF.